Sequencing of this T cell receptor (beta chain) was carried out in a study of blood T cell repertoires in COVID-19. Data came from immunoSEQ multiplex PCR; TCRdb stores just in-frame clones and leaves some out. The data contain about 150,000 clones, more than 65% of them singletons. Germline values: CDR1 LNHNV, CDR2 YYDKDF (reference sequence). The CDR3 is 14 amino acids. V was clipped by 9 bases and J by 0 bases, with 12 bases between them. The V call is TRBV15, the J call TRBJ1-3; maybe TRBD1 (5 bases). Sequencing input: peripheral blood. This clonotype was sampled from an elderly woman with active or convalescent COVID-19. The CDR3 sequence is CATRSGLSGNTIYF. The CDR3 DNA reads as TGTGCCACGAGATCAGGGCTCTCTGGAAACACCATATATTTT.